The 7 T cell receptor beta chains reported below all come from one sample, sequenced in a study of T-cell reconstitution after alpha-beta-depleted transplantation in children. The TCRbeta library was prepared with unique molecular identifiers. Each CDR3 protein gets one entry after TCRdb re-called the PCR reads with MiXCR. The sample has over 200,000 distinct CDR3 sequences; 11% are singletons. The starting material was PBMCs, obtained before TCRalphabeta/CD19-depleted stem cell transplant. These receptors were collected from a child under two years old with acute myeloid leukemia, due to receive a stem cell transplant.

At least ten counts were recorded for this clonotype. CDR3 protein: CSAEGQPQHF. CDR3 coding DNA: TGCAGTGCGGAGGGTCAGCCCCAGCATTTT. This chain connects TRBV20-1 to TRBJ1-5; D gene uncertain. The CDR3 extends over 10 amino acids. Trimming took 6 bases from V and 6 from J, leaving 6 bases between them. Germline V gene sequence: CDR1 DFQATT, CDR2 SNEGSKA (reference sequence).

The table lists this clonotype with many counts. This rearrangement joins TRBV7-2 to TRBJ2-7; 14 bases map to TRBD2. This CDR3 has 14 residues. Germline V lookup: CDR1 SGHTA, CDR2 FQGNSA. With 8 bases clipped from V and 5 bases from J, the junction kept 5 bases outside the gene matches. The chain's CDR3 is CASGLAGGGNEQYF. CDR3 coding DNA: TGTGCCAGCGGACTAGCGGGAGGTGGGAACGAGCAGTACTTC.

This clonotype was seen many times. The chain carries TRBV5-1 and TRBJ2-2; TRBD2 matches 7 bases. Per the germline V gene, CDR1 is SGHRS and CDR2 is YFSETQ. The CDR3 runs to 17 residues. V was pared by 0 bases and J by 6 bases, with 11 bases of the junction left unmatched. CDR3 DNA sequence: TGCGCCAGCAGCTTGGCCCCAGCGGGGATCTCATCCGGGGAGCTGTTTTTT. This translates into CASSLAPAGISSGELFF.

Worth noting for this clonotype: It may be a read error: a sequence one base away is much more abundant. This chain uses TRBV6-5 with TRBJ2-3; a weak D match, TRBD2 (6 bases). In germline, CDR1 is MNHEY, CDR2 SVGAGI. The CDR3 has 14 amino acids. DNA for the CDR3: TGTGCCAGCAGTTACTACGAGGGGACTGATACGCTGTATTTT. The encoded protein is CASSYYEGTDTLYF.

There are many counts of this clonotype. The chain has TRBV30 and TRBJ1-5, with D unclear. CDR1 and CDR2 (germline): GTSNPN, SVGIG (reference sequence). The V and J ends lost 0 bases and 4 bases respectively, with 10 bases between them. CDR3 size: 14 residues. This CDR3 reads CAWSVLSGNQPQHF. The DNA of the CDR3 is TGTGCCTGGAGTGTACTGTCCGGGAATCAGCCCCAGCATTTT.

There are many counts of this clonotype. V usage is TRBV7-9 and J usage is TRBJ1-1; D ambiguous. V lost 5 bases and J lost 2, with 15 bases in between. The CDR3 runs to 15 residues. Germline V gene data show CDR1 as SEHNR and CDR2 as FQNEAQ (reference sequence). CDR3 in amino acids: CASSPRGYINTEAFF. The CDR3 coding sequence is TGTGCCAGCAGCCCCCGGGGTTACATAAACACTGAAGCTTTCTTT.

The chain recombines TRBV4-3 with TRBJ1-5; D is unclear. Germline V lookup: CDR1 LGHNA, CDR2 YSLEER. The CDR3 has 13 residues. Deletions cut 1 base from V and 7 bases from J, with 8 bases between. The CDR3 reads CASSQGWGQPQHF. CDR3 bases: TGCGCCAGCAGCCAAGGATGGGGACAGCCCCAGCATTTT.